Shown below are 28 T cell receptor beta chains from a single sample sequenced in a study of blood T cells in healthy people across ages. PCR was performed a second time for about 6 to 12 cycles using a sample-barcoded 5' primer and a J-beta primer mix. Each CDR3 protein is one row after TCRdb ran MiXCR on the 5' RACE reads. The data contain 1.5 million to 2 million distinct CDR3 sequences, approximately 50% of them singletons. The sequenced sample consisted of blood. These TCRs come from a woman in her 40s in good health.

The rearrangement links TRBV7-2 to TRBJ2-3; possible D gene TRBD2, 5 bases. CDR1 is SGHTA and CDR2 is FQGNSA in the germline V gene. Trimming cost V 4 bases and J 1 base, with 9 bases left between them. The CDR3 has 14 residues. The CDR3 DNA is TGTGCCAGCAGCTCCCAAGCGGGCACAGATACGCAGTATTTT. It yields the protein CASSSQAGTDTQYF.

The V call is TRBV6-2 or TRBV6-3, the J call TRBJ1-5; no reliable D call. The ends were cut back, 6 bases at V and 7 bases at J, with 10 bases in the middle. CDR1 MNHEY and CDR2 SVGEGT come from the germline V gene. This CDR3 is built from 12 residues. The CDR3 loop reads CASRATGQPQHF. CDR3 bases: TGTGCCAGCAGAGCCACGGGCCAGCCCCAGCATTTT.

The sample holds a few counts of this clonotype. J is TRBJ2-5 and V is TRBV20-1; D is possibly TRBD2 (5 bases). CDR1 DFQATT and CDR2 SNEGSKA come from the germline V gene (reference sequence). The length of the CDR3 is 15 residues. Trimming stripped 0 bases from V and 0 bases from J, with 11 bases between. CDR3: CSARDFGNYQETQYF. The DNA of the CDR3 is TGCAGTGCTAGAGATTTCGGGAACTACCAAGAGACCCAGTACTTC.

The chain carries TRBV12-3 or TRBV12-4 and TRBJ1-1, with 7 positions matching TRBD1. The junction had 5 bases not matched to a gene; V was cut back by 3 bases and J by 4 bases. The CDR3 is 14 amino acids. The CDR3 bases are TGTGCCAGCAGTTTTGAAGGGGGCGTCACTGAAGCTTTCTTT. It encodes CASSFEGGVTEAFF.

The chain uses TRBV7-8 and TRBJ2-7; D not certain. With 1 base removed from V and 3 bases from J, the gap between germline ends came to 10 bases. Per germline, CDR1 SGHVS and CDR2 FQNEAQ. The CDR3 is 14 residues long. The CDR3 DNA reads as TGTGCCAGCAGCTTAGGGGCATCCTTCTACGAGCAGTACTTC. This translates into CASSLGASFYEQYF. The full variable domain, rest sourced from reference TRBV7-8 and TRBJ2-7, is GAGVSQSPRYKVAKRGQDVALRCDPISGHVSLFWYQQALGQGPEFLTYFQNEAQLDKSGLPSDRFFAERPEGSVSTLKIQRTQQEDSAVYLCASSLGASFYEQYFGPGTRLTVT.

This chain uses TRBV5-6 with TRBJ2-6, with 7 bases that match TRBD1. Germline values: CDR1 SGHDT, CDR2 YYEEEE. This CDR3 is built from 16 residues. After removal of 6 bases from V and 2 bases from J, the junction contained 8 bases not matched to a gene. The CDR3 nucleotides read TGTGCCAGCAACATACAGGGGCGAACTGGGGCCAACGTCCTGACTTTC. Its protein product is CASNIQGRTGANVLTF.

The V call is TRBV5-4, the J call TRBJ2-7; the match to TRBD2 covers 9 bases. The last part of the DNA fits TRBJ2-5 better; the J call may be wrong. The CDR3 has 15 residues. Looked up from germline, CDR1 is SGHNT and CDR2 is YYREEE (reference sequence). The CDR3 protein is CASSRLGGGAETQYF. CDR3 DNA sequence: TGTGCCAGCAGCCGCCTCGGCGGGGGGGCCGAGACCCAGTACTTC.

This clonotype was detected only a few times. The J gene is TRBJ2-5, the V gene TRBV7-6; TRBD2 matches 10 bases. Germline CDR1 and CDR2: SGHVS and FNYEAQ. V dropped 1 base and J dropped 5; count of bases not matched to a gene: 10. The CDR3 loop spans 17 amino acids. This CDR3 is CASSLGSGLAGEETQYF. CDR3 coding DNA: TGTGCCAGCAGCTTAGGTTCTGGGCTAGCGGGGGAGGAGACCCAGTACTTC.

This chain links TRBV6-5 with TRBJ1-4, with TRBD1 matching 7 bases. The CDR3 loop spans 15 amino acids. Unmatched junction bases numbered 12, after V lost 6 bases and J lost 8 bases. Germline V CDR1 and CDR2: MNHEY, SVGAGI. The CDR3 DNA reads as TGTGCCAGCAGGAAGACCGGGACAGCTCTGGAAAAACTGTTTTTT. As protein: CASRKTGTALEKLFF.

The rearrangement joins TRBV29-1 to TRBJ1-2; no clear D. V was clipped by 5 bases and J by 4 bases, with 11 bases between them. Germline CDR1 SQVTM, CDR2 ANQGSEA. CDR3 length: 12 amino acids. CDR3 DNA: TGCAGCGTTTATTCCGCAGGCTATGGCTACACCTTC. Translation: CSVYSAGYGYTF.

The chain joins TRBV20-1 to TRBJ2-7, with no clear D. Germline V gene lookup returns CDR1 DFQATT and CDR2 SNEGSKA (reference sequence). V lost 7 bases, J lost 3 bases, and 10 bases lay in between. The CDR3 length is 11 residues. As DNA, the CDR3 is TGCAGTGTAATGGGGTACTACGAGCAGTACTTC. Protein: CSVMGYYEQYF.

Written as DNA, the CDR3 is TGTGCCAGCAGTTCGACTACTAGCGGGGCTTCCTACAATGAGCAGTTCTTC. Its protein product is CASSSTTSGASYNEQFF. This chain uses TRBV28 with TRBJ2-1; the match to TRBD2 covers 10 bases. Germline loops: CDR1 MDHEN, CDR2 SYDVKM. Losses at the gene ends were 4 bases for V and 1 base for J; bases not matched to a gene: 7. This CDR3 is 17 amino acids long.

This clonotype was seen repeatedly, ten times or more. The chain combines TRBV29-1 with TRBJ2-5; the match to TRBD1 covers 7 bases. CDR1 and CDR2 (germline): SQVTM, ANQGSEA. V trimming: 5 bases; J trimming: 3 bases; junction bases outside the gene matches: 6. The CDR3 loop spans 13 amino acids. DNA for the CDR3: TGCAGCGTTTTTACCGGGACAGAAGAGACCCAGTACTTC. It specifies CSVFTGTEETQYF.

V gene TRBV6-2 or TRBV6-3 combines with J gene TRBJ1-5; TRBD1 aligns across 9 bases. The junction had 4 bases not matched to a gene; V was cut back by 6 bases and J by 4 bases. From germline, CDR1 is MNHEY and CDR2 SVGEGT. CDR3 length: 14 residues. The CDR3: CASRGTGNNQPQHF. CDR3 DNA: TGTGCCAGCAGGGGGACAGGGAATAATCAGCCCCAGCATTTT.

The CDR3 DNA follows: TGCAGCGGAGCAGGGGGGGAGGCTTCGACCCAGTACTTC. Translating it yields CSGAGGEASTQYF. V gene TRBV29-1 combines with J gene TRBJ2-5; D possibly matches TRBD1 or TRBD2 (7 bases each). The germline V gene has CDR1 SQVTM and CDR2 ANQGSEA. The CDR3 has 13 residues. V lost 7 bases and J 7 bases, leaving 19 bases between the germline ends.

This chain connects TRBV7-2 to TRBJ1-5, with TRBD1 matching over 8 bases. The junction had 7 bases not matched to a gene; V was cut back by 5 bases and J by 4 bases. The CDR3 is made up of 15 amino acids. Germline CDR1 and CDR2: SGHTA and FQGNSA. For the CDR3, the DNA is TGTGCCAGCAGCGATGGACAGGGAGGTAATCAGCCCCAGCATTTT. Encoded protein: CASSDGQGGNQPQHF.

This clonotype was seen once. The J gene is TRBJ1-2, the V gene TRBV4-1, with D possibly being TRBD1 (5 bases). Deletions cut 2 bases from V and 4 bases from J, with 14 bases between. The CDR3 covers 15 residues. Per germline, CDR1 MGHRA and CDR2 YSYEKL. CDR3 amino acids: CASSQQGSKSYGYTF. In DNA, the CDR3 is TGCGCCAGCAGCCAACAGGGTAGCAAATCCTATGGCTACACCTTC.

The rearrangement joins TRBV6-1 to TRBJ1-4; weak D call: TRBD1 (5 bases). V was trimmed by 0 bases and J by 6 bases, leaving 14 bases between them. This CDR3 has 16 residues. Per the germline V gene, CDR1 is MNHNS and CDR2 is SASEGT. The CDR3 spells CASSEAHYGGDEKLFF. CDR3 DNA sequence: TGTGCCAGCAGTGAAGCGCACTATGGGGGGGATGAAAAACTGTTTTTT.

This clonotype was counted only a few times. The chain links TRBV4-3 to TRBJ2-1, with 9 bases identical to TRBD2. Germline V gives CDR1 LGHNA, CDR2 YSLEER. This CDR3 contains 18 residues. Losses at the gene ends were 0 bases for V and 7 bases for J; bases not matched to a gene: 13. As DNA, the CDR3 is TGCGCCAGCAGCCAAGAAGGAGGAAAATTAGCGGGGGAAAATGAGCAGTTCTTC. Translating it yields CASSQEGGKLAGENEQFF.

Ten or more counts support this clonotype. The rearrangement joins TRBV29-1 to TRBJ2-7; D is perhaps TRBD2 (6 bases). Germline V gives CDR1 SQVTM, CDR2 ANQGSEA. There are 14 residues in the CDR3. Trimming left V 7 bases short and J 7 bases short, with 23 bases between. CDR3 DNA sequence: TGCAGCGCAAATGGAGGCAGGGACTTTAAGGAGCAGTACTTC. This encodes CSANGGRDFKEQYF.

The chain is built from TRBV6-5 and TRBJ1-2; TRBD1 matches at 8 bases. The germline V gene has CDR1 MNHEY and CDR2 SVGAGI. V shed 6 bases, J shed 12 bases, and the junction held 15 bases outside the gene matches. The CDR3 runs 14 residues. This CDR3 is CASSPDRGLLWDTF. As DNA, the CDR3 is TGTGCCAGCAGCCCCGACAGGGGCCTCTTATGGGACACCTTC.

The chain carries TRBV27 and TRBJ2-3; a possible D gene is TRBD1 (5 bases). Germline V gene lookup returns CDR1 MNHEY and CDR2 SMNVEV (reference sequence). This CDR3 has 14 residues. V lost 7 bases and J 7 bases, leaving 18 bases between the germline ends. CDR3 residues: CASKPGSGGNTQYF. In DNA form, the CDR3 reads TGTGCCAGCAAACCAGGGTCTGGTGGGAATACGCAGTATTTT.

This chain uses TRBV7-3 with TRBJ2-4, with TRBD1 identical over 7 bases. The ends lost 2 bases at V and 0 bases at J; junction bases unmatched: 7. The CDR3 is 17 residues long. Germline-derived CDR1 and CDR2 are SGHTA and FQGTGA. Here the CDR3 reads CASSLGGQTLAKNIQYF. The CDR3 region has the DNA TGTGCCAGCAGCTTAGGGGGACAGACTTTAGCCAAAAACATTCAGTACTTC.

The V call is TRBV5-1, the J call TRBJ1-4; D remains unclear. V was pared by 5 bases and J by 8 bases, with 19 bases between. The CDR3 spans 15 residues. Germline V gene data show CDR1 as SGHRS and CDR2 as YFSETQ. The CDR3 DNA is TGCGCCAGCAGTTTCTCCGGGAGATTAGAGGAAAAACTGTTTTTT. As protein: CASSFSGRLEEKLFF.

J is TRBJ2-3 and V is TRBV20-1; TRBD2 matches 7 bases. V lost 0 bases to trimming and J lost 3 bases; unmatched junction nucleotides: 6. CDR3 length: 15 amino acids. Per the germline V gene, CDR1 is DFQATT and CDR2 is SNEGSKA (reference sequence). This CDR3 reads CSARERDYWTDTQYF. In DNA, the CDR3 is TGCAGTGCTAGAGAACGGGACTATTGGACAGATACGCAGTATTTT.

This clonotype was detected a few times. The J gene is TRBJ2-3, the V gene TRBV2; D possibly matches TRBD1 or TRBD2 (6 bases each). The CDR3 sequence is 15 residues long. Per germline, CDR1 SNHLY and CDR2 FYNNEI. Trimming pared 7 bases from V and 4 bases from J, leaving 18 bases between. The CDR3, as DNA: TGTGCCAGCAACGAGATAAGGGGGGAGGCAGATACGCAGTATTTT. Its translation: CASNEIRGEADTQYF.

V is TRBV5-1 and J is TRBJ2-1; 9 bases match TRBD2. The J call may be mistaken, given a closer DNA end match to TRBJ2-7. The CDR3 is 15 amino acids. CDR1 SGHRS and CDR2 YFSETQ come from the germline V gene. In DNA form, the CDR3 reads TGCGCCAGCAGCTTGGGCGGGGGGGCATTCAATGAGCAGTACTTC. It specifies CASSLGGGAFNEQYF.

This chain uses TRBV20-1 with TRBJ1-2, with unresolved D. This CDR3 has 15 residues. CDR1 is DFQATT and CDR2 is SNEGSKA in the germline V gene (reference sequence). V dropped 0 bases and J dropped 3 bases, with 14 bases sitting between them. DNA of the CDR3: TGCAGTGCTAGAGATCGGGAGGGAATTTACTATGGCTACACCTTC. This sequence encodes CSARDREGIYYGYTF.